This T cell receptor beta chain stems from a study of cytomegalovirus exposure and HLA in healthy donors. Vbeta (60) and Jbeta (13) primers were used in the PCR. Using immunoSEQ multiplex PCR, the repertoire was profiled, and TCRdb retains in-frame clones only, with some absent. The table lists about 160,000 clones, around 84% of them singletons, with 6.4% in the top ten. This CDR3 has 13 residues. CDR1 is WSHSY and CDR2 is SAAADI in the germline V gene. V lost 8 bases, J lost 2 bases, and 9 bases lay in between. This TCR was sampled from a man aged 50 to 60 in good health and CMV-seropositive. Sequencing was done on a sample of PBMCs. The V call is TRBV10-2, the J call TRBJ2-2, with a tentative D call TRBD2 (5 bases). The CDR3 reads CASSGLNTGELFF. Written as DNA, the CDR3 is TGCGCCAGCTCCGGACTCAACACCGGGGAGCTGTTTTTT.